This T cell receptor beta chain comes out of a study of cytomegalovirus exposure and HLA in healthy donors. Study details: Sequencing of some 190 million T cells in an earlier analysis found 90 million to 120 million unique TCR beta sequences. Overall study findings and caveats: While the bulk of TCR sequences proved rare, some public TCRs turned up in many donors. Productive status was seen about 90% or about 30% of the time for most TCR beta V segments in an earlier analysis. Relative to the approximately 670-donor mean, N-insertions were reportedly fewer in an Asian-associated ancestry cluster in a later analysis.

This clone was seen a few times. Its antigen is undetermined. Trimming pared 4 bases from V and 5 bases from J, leaving 13 bases between. From germline, CDR1 is SGDLS and CDR2 YYNGEE. The CDR3 has 14 amino acids. This PCR relied on a set of 60 Vbeta primers and 13 Jbeta primers. This table comes from immunoSEQ multiplex PCR, and its TCRdb copy is limited to in-frame clones, with some not included. The sample comprises about 260,000 clones, around 65% of which are singletons, and under 2.5% rests with the top ten. This chain joins TRBV9 and TRBJ2-1, with TRBD1 as a possible D gene (7 bases). Material: PBMCs. This TCR came from a female donor in good health and CMV-seronegative. The CDR3 bases are TGTGCCAGCAGCCAGACAGGGAGGCACAATGAGCAGTTCTTC. As protein: CASSQTGRHNEQFF. The variable domain in full, completed from reference TRBV9 and TRBJ2-1, reads DSGVTQTPKHLITATGQRVTLRCSPRSGDLSVYWYQQSLDQGLQFLIQYYNGEERAKGNILERFSAQQFPDLHSELNLSSLELGDSALYFCASSQTGRHNEQFFGPGTRLTVL.